The 12 T cell receptor beta chains below all came from one sample that was sequenced in a study of graft-versus-host responses after intestinal transplantation. For these TCRs, the target antigens are not known. Clones were sequenced by immunoSEQ multiplex PCR, and TCRdb holds only the in-frame ones, with some missing. The sample has about 110,000 clones, 87% seen once; the top ten hold over 0.6%. Sequenced here: unstimulated CD4+ T cells sorted from spleen or lymph node cells, sampled before transplant. These receptor sequences come from a human donor who was the organ donor for an intestinal transplant.

Here the CDR3 DNA reads TGCGCCAGCAGCTTGGCCTCGGTAGATACGCAGTATTTT. Its protein is CASSLASVDTQYF. The chain recombines TRBV5-1 with TRBJ2-3; D not resolved. Germline-derived CDR1 and CDR2 are SGHRS and YFSETQ. The CDR3 contains 13 residues. Trimming took off 0 bases at V and 5 bases at J, with 7 bases between the two ends.

The chain is built from TRBV27 and TRBJ1-6; D is ambiguous. The CDR3 loop spans 17 amino acids. The germline CDR1 and CDR2 sequences are MNHEY and SMNVEV (reference sequence). The V end was cut by 4 bases, the J end by 0 bases, with 13 bases between. CDR3 loop: CASSSLVRSSYNSPLHF. The CDR3 region has the DNA TGTGCCAGCAGTTCCCTTGTCCGGAGCTCCTATAATTCACCCCTCCACTTT.

This clone was observed once. The V gene is TRBV19, the J gene TRBJ2-2, with D possibly TRBD2 on 5 matching bases. Germline V gene data show CDR1 as LNHDA and CDR2 as SQIVND (reference sequence). The CDR3 extends over 14 amino acids. V lost 5 bases to trimming and J lost 8 bases, with 15 bases between them. The CDR3 protein is CASSRERNLGELFF. The CDR3 nucleotides read TGTGCCAGTAGTCGGGAAAGGAATCTGGGGGAGCTGTTTTTT.

The chain combines TRBV6-4 with TRBJ2-3; TRBD1 aligns across 7 bases. There are 15 residues in the CDR3. Germline CDR1 and CDR2: MRHNA and SNTAGT. Trimming removed 5 bases from V and 4 bases from J; junction bases left unmatched: 9. The CDR3: CASSKGQHSSDTQYF. CDR3 nucleotides: TGTGCCAGCAGTAAGGGACAGCATTCCTCAGATACGCAGTATTTT.

The chain couples TRBV25-1 to TRBJ2-3; no firm D call. V was clipped by 4 bases and J by 8 bases, with 19 bases between them. CDR1 and CDR2 from the germline V gene are MGHDK and SYGVNS. The CDR3 has 15 amino acids. This chain's CDR3 is CASSAELGLVRTQYF. The CDR3 nucleotides read TGTGCCAGCAGTGCGGAGCTTGGTCTTGTACGTACGCAGTATTTT. Complete variable domain (other parts from reference TRBV25-1 and TRBJ2-3): EADIYQTPRYLVIGTGKKITLECSQTMGHDKMYWYQQDPGMELHLIHYSYGVNSTEKGDLSSESTVSRIRTEHFPLTLESARPSHTSQYLCASSAELGLVRTQYFGPGTRLTVL.

For the CDR3, the DNA is TGCGCCAGCAGCATACTGGGACGGCTCACCGGGGAGCTGTTTTTT. Translated: CASSILGRLTGELFF. V usage is TRBV5-1 and J usage is TRBJ2-2; D is tentatively TRBD1 or TRBD2 (5 bases each). Trimming pared 4 bases from V and 4 bases from J, leaving 14 bases between. This CDR3 contains 15 residues. The germline CDR1 and CDR2 sequences are SGHRS and YFSETQ.

The rearrangement joins TRBV6-5 to TRBJ2-7, with 7 bases identical to TRBD2. J was trimmed by 4 bases and V by 8 bases; bases with no gene match: 2. The CDR3 contains 11 residues. The V gene's germline CDR1 is MNHEY and CDR2 SVGAGI. CDR3 nucleotide sequence: TGTGCCAGCGGGGGGGTATACGAGCAGTACTTC. Its translation is CASGGVYEQYF.

The chain carries TRBV28 and TRBJ1-4; D is uncertain. V lost 9 bases and J lost 7, with 15 bases in between. The germline V gene has CDR1 MDHEN and CDR2 SYDVKM. The CDR3 is made up of 13 amino acids. CDR3 amino acids: CARKLGKSEKLFF. CDR3 DNA: TGTGCCAGAAAGCTCGGAAAATCTGAAAAACTGTTTTTT.

The sample holds one count of this clone. The gene calls are TRBV7-9 and TRBJ1-5; D uncertain. The CDR3 has 13 amino acids. Germline CDR1 is SEHNR and CDR2 is FQNEAQ (reference sequence). Trimming removed 6 bases at V and 7 bases at J, with 13 bases between. The CDR3 loop is CASSSGPGQPQHF. CDR3 nucleotide sequence: TGTGCCAGCAGTTCTGGACCGGGGCAGCCCCAGCATTTT.

This clone was recorded only once. This chain connects TRBV5-1 to TRBJ2-3; 10 nucleotides line up with TRBD2. The trim removed 3 bases at V and 6 bases at J, leaving 10 bases unmatched. Germline V gene lookup returns CDR1 SGHRS and CDR2 YFSETQ. The CDR3 has 16 residues. The CDR3 DNA reads as TGCGCCAGCAGCTCGAATCATCTAGCGGGAGCTGATACGCAGTATTTT. This codes for CASSSNHLAGADTQYF.

The V call is TRBV2, the J call TRBJ1-5; D perhaps matches TRBD1 (6 bases). Germline V gives CDR1 SNHLY, CDR2 FYNNEI. The CDR3 has 13 amino acids. The V end lost 6 bases, the J end lost 5 bases, and 11 bases lay between the germline ends. CDR3 DNA: TGTGCCAGCAGCATACAGGGAGATCAGCCCCAGCATTTT. Its translation is CASSIQGDQPQHF.

This sequence joins TRBV2 and TRBJ1-2, with unresolved D. The germline CDR1 and CDR2 sequences are SNHLY and FYNNEI. V shed 0 bases and J shed 8 bases, with 10 bases lying between them. This CDR3 region has 13 residues. The CDR3 sequence: CASSEALAVGYTF. The CDR3 coding sequence is TGTGCCAGCAGTGAAGCTTTGGCCGTAGGCTACACCTTC.